This T cell receptor beta chain was identified in a study of blood T cell repertoires in COVID-19. About the research overall: Sources were T cells, B-cell-depleted T cells, or PBMCs; the material itself was cDNA or gDNA.

This clone was picked up a small number of times. The method was immunoSEQ multiplex PCR; TCRdb's version includes in-frame clones alone and lacks a portion of them. Of some 89,000 clones detected, around 87% appear once; the ten largest clones hold 15%. The CDR3 is made up of 14 amino acids. V was shortened by 3 bases and J by 4 bases, with 13 bases between the two germline ends. Germline assignment: CDR1 DFQATT and CDR2 SNEGSKA (reference sequence). This clonotype originated in a human donor in a cohort sampled during active COVID-19. The chain links TRBV20-1 to TRBJ1-5, with D possibly matching TRBD1 (6 bases). Sequencing was performed on peripheral blood. The chain's CDR3 is CSASRGSSNQPQHF. The CDR3 bases are TGCAGTGCTAGTAGGGGGTCCTCTAATCAGCCCCAGCATTTT.